This TCR beta chain came from a study of cytomegalovirus exposure and HLA in healthy donors. The PCR contained 60 Vbeta and 13 Jbeta primers. Generated by immunoSEQ multiplex PCR, the TCRdb table keeps only in-frame clones and is missing some. The sample lists about 160,000 clones; approximately 80% were seen once. The germline V gene encodes CDR1 MNHNY and CDR2 SVGAGI (reference sequence). V was shortened by 2 bases and J by 7 bases, with 19 bases between the two germline ends. This CDR3 has 16 amino acids. A note on this clone: The antigen is unknown.

Study findings and constraints: After further analysis at a later stage, 17,000 or so TCR beta sequences were associated with HLA alleles at 0.05 false discovery rate. The authors confirmed in vitro that a few CMV-associated chains were specific for CMV antigens.

The sample comprised PBMCs. The rearrangement links TRBV6-6 to TRBJ2-3, with D perhaps matching TRBD1 (8 bases). This clonotype was obtained from a woman aged 25 to 39 in good health and CMV-seropositive. The CDR3 loop reads CASSYPTGGGGNTQYF. Here the CDR3 DNA reads TGTGCCAGCAGTTACCCCACAGGGGGGGGAGGGAATACGCAGTATTTT.